This T cell receptor beta chain was recovered during a study of T cells in Graves' hyperthyroidism and ophthalmopathy. Hyperthyroidism was newly diagnosed in patients aged 18 to 65 (duration under 2 months). PBMCs were collected from an approximately 10 ml volume of fresh peripheral blood. About this clonotype: One end of the junction is discordant with germline, which a read error may explain.

RNA transcripts were the template for amplifying TCR beta CDR3 regions. First-round RT-PCR with HTBI primers amplified the TCR CDR3 region. TCRdb used MiXCR to reprocess the multiplex PCR reads, holding one entry per CDR3 protein. The table lists some 770,000 distinct CDR3 sequences, 16% of them singletons. The CDR3 length is 15 residues. Germline V lookup: CDR1 DFQATT, CDR2 SNEGSKA (reference sequence). The sample was blood. V and J are TRBV20-1 and TRBJ2-7; 11 bases align to TRBD2. This TCR was recovered from a man aged 18 to 30 with Graves' hyperthyroidism. CDR3 protein: CGARGSGTSGYEQYF. The CDR3 DNA reads as TGCGGTGCTAGAGGGTCCGGGACTAGCGGCTACGAGCAGTACTTC.